This T cell receptor (beta chain) is drawn from a study of T cells after somatic rescue of genetic block. The length of the CDR3 is 13 residues. V was trimmed by 5 bases and J by 1 base, leaving 9 bases between them. From germline, CDR1 is MNHEY and CDR2 SVGAGI. Some clones are missing from TCRdb's copy, which holds only in-frame ones; the method was immunoSEQ multiplex PCR. This table has 80,000 to 100,000 clones, 90% appearing once. The sequenced sample consisted of peripheral blood mononuclear cells (PBMCs). This chain uses TRBV6-5 with TRBJ2-7; weak D call: TRBD1 (5 bases). This TCR came from a woman aged 18-29 years. CDR3 coding DNA: TGTGCCAGCAGTCCCAAGGGGTCCTACGAGCAGTACTTC. Its protein is CASSPKGSYEQYF.